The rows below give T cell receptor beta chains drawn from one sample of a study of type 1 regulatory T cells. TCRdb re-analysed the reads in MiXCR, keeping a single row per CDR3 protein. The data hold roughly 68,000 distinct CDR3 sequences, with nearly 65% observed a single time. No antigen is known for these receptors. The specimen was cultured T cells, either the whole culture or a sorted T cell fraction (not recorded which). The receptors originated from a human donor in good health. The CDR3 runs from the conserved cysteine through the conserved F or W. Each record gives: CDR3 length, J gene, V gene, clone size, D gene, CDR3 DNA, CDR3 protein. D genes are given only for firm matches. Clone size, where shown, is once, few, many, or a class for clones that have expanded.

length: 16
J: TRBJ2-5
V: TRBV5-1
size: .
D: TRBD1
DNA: TGCGCCAGCAGCTTGGGCGACAGGGGCCCACAAGAGACCCAGTACTTC
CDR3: CASSLGDRGPQETQYF

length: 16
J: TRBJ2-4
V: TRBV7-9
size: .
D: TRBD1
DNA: TGTGCCAGCAGCTCCCGGACAGGGGGCGTCAGAAACATTCAGTACTTC
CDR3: CASSSRTGGVRNIQYF

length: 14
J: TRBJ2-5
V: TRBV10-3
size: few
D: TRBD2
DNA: TGTGCCATCAGTGGAACGCGGGAGGAGGAGACCCAGTACTTC
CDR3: CAISGTREEETQYF

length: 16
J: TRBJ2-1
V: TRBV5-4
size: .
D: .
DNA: TGTGCCAGCAGCTTGGAGCTAGCTCAATCTTACAATGAGCAGTTCTTC
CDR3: CASSLELAQSYNEQFF

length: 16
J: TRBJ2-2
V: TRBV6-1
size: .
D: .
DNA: TGTGCCAGCAGTGATACGGGGTTTGGCGTTCCCGGGGAGCTGTTTTTT
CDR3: CASSDTGFGVPGELFF

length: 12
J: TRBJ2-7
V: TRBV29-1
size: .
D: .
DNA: TGCAGCGTTGACGGTCTGGGCCACGAGCAGTACTTC
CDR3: CSVDGLGHEQYF

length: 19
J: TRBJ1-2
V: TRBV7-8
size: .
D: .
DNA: TGTGCCAGCAGCTTAATAAAGGGCTTCTTAATAGAGCGGGACTATGGCTACACCTTC
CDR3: CASSLIKGFLIERDYGYTF

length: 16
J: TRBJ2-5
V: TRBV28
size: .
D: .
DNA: TGTGCCAGCAGTTTAGGCGGGGTACGCGCTATAGAGACCCAGTACTTC
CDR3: CASSLGGVRAIETQYF

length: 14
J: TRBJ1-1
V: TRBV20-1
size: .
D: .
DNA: TGCAGTGCTAGAGACCCGGGGGCGAGCACTGAAGCTTTCTTT
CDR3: CSARDPGASTEAFF

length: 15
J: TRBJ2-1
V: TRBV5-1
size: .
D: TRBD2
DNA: TGCGCCAGCAGCTTGGACAGCGGGACGTACAATGAGCAGTTCTTC
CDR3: CASSLDSGTYNEQFF

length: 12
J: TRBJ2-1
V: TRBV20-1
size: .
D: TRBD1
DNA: TGCAGTGCTGAAGGGGGCGTACGTGAGCAGTTCTTC
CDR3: CSAEGGVREQFF

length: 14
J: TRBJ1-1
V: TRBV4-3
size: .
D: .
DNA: TGCGCCAGCAGCCAAGGTCTCAGGGCCACTGAAGCTTTCTTT
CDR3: CASSQGLRATEAFF

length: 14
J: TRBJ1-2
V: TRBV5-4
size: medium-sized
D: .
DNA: TGTGCCAGCAGCTTGGATCGGGTCGGAGGGGGCTACACCTTC
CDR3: CASSLDRVGGGYTF

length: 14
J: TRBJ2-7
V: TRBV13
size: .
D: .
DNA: TGTGCCAGCAGCTTACGGACAGTATCCTACGAGCAGTACTTC
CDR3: CASSLRTVSYEQYF

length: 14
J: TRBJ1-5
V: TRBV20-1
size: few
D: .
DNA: TGCAGTGCTAGAGATCAAAGGGCCGATCAGCCCCAGCATTTT
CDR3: CSARDQRADQPQHF

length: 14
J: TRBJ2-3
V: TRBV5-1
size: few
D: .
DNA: TGCGCCAGCAGCTTTCCGGGAGCTGTAGATACGCAGTATTTT
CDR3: CASSFPGAVDTQYF

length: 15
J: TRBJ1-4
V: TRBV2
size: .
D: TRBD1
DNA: TGTGCCAGCACCTACGGGGGACAGGGAGGAGAAAAACTGTTTTTT
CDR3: CASTYGGQGGEKLFF

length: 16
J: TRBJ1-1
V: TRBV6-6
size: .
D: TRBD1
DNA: TGTGCCAGCAGTTACCGGGACAGGGGGCGAGGAACTGAAGCTTTCTTT
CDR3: CASSYRDRGRGTEAFF

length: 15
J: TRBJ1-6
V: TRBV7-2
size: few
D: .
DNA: TGTGCCAGCAGCTTAGCGAGAGGGGTGAATTCACCCCTCCACTTT
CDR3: CASSLARGVNSPLHF

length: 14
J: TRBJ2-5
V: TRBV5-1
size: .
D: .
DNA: TGCGCCAGCAGCCCCCGAGGGACTCAAGAGACCCAGTACTTC
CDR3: CASSPRGTQETQYF

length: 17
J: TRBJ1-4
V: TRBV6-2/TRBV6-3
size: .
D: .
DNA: TGTGCCAGCAGTTACTCTTCAGGGAAGAGAACTAATGAAAAACTGTTTTTT
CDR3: CASSYSSGKRTNEKLFF

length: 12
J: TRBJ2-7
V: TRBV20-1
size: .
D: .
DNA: TGCAGTGCCGGGGGACTTCCCTACGAGCAGTACTTC
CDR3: CSAGGLPYEQYF

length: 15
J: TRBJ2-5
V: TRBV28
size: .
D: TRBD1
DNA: TGTGCCAGCAGTTCCCCACAGGGGGCTAGGGAGACCCAGTACTTC
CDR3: CASSSPQGARETQYF

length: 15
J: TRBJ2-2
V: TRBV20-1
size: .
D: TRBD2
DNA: TGCAGTGCTAGACTTCCCCTAGCGGAGACCGGGGAGCTGTTTTTT
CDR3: CSARLPLAETGELFF

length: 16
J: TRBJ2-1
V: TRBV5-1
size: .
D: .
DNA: TGCGCCAGCAGCTTGGCCGGGCTAGGGTCTGTCAATGAGCAGTTCTTC
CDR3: CASSLAGLGSVNEQFF

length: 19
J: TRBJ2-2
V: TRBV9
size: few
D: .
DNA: TGTGCCAGCAGCGTAAACCGGGGTGATTCGGGGGTGCACACCGGGGAGCTGTTTTTT
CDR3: CASSVNRGDSGVHTGELFF

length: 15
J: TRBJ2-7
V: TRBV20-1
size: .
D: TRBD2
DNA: TGCAGTGCTAGAATGGCTAGCGGGAATATATACGAGCAGTACTTC
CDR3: CSARMASGNIYEQYF

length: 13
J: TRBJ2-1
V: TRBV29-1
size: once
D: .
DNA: TGCAGCGTTGAAGCCCCAACAGGGTATGAGCAGTTCTTC
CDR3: CSVEAPTGYEQFF

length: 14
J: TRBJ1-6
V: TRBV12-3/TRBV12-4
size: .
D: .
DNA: TGTGCCAGCAGGCAGGGCGCTGGAGATTCACCCCTCCACTTT
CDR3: CASRQGAGDSPLHF

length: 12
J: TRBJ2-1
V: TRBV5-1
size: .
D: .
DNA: TGCGCCAGCAGCTTGGACTGGAATGAGCAGTTCTTC
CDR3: CASSLDWNEQFF

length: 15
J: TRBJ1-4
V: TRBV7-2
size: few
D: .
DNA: TGTGCCAGCAGCTTAGCAGGGGGAAAGGGGGAAAAACTGTTTTTT
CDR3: CASSLAGGKGEKLFF

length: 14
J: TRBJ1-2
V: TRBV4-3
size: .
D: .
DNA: TGCGCCAGCAGCGTGGGGCTGGGCAACTATGGCTACACCTTC
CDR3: CASSVGLGNYGYTF

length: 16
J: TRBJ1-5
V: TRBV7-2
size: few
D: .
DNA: TGTGCCAGCAGCTTACGGGGGGGCTCTAGCAATCAGCCCCAGCATTTT
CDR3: CASSLRGGSSNQPQHF

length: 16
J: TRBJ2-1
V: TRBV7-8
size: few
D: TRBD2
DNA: TGTGCCAGCAGCTTAGTGGTTTCTTTTCAGCGGGGGAATGAGTTCTTC
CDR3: CASSLVVSFQRGNEFF

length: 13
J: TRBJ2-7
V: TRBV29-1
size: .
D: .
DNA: TGCAGCGCCAGCGCCTATCTCAGGGACGAGCAGTACTTC
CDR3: CSASAYLRDEQYF

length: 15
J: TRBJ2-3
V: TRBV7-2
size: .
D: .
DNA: TGTGCCAGCAGCTTAGAACAGGGATTCACAGATACGCAGTATTTT
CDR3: CASSLEQGFTDTQYF

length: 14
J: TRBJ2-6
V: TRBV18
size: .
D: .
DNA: TGTGCCAGCGCAATGGATGCGGGGGCCAACGTCCTGACTTTC
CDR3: CASAMDAGANVLTF

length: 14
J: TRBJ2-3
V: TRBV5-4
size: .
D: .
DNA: TGTGCCAGCAGGCAAACTAGGCTCCCAGATACGCAGTATTTT
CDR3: CASRQTRLPDTQYF

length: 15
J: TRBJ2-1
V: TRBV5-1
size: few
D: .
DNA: TGCGCCAGCAGCTCACAGGGGACTGGGTACAATGAGCAGTTCTTC
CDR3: CASSSQGTGYNEQFF

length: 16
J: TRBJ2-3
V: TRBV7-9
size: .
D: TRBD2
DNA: TGTGCCAGCAGCTTAGGTGATGCTAGCGGGAGGGATACGCAGTATTTT
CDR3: CASSLGDASGRDTQYF